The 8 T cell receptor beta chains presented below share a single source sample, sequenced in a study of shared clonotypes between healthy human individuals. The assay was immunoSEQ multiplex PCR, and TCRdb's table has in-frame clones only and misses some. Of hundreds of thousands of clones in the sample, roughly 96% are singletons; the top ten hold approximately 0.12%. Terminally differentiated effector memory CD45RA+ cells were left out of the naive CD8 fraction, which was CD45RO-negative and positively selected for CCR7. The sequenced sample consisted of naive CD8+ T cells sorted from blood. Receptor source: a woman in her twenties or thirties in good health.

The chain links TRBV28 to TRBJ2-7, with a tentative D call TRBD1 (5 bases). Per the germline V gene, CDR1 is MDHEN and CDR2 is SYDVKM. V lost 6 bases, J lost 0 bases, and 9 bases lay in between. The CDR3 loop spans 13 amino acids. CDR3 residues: CASSPDTSYEQYF. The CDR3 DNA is TGTGCCAGCAGCCCGGACACCTCCTACGAGCAGTACTTC.

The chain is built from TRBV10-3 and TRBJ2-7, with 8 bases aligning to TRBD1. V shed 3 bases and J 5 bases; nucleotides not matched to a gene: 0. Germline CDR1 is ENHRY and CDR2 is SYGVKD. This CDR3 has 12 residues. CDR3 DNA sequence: TGTGCCATCAGTGAACAGGGGGACGAGCAGTACTTC. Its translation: CAISEQGDEQYF.

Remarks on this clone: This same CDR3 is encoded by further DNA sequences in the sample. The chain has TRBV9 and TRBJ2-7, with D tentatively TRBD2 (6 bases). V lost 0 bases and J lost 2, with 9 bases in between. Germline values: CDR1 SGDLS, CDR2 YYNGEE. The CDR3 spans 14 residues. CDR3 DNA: TGTGCCAGCAGCGTAGATGCGGGAACCTACGAGCAGTACTTC. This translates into CASSVDAGTYEQYF. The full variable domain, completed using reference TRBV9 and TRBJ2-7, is DSGVTQTPKHLITATGQRVTLRCSPRSGDLSVYWYQQSLDQGLQFLIQYYNGEERAKGNILERFSAQQFPDLHSELNLSSLELGDSALYFCASSVDAGTYEQYFGPGTRLTVT.

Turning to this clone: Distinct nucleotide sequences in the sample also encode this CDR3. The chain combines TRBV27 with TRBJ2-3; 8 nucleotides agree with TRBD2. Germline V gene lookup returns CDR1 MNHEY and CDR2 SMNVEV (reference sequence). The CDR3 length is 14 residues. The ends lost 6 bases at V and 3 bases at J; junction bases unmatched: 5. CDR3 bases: TGTGCCAGCAGCACCAGCGGGAGTACAGATACGCAGTATTTT. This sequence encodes CASSTSGSTDTQYF.

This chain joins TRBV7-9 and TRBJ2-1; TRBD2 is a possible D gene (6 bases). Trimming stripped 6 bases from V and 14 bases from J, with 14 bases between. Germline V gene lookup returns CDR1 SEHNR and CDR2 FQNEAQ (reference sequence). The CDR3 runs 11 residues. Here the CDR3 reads CASSIRDWKFF. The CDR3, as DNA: TGTGCCAGCAGTATCCGGGACTGGAAGTTCTTC.

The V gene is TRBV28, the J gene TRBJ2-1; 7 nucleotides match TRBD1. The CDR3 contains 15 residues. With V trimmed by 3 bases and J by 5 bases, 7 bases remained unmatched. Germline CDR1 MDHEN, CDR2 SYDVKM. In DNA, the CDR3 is TGTGCCAGCAGTTTGGGGCAGGGGGTGGACAATGAGCAGTTCTTC. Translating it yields CASSLGQGVDNEQFF.

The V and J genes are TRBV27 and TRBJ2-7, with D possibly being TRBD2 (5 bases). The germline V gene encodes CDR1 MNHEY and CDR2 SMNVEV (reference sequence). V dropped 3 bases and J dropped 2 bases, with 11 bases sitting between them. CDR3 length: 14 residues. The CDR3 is CASSFLNGAYEQYF. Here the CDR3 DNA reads TGTGCCAGCAGTTTTCTCAACGGGGCCTACGAGCAGTACTTC.

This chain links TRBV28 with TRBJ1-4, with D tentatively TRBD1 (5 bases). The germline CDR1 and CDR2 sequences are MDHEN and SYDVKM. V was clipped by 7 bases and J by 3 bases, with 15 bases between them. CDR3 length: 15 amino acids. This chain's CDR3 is CASKGYPGANEKLFF. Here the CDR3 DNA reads TGTGCCAGCAAAGGATACCCGGGGGCTAATGAAAAACTGTTTTTT. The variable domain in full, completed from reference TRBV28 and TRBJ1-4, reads DVKVTQSSRYLVKRTGEKVFLECVQDMDHENMFWYRQDPGLGLRLIYFSYDVKMKEKGDIPEGYSVSREKKERFSLILESASTNQTSMYLCASKGYPGANEKLFFGSGTQLSVL.